The TCR beta chain described here comes from a study of blood T cell repertoires in COVID-19. Overall study: Nucleic acid was either cDNA or gDNA, and it came from T cells, B-cell-depleted T cells, or PBMCs.

The CDR3 is made up of 14 amino acids. V was trimmed by 4 bases and J by 0 bases, leaving 8 bases between them. Germline values: CDR1 SGDLS, CDR2 YYNGEE. The assay was immunoSEQ multiplex PCR, and TCRdb's table has in-frame clones only and misses some. Of 200,000 or so clones listed, almost 80% are singletons. The rearrangement joins TRBV9 to TRBJ1-3; possible D gene TRBD1, 5 bases. The sequenced sample consisted of peripheral blood. The source of this sequence is a man between 60 and 70 years old with active or convalescent COVID-19. The DNA for the CDR3 is TGTGCCAGCAGCCGCGACAGCTCTGGAAACACCATATATTTT. Translated: CASSRDSSGNTIYF.